One sample yielded the 20 T cell receptor beta chains listed below, sequenced in a study of shared clonotypes between healthy human individuals. The method was immunoSEQ multiplex PCR; TCRdb's version includes in-frame clones alone and lacks a portion of them. The data hold 1.5 million to 1.9 million clones, with around 98% observed a single time. Material for sequencing was naive CD4+ T cells sorted from blood. Indicated subset: CD45RA+ positively selected. Source of these receptors: a man aged 25 to 40 in good health.

V and J are TRBV14 and TRBJ2-5; TRBD2 matches at 11 bases. J was trimmed by 4 bases and V by 0 bases; bases with no gene match: 16. The CDR3 runs 20 residues. CDR1 and CDR2 (germline): SGHDN, FVKESK. This chain's CDR3 is CASSQDSGLAGFLRGETQYF. CDR3 bases: TGTGCCAGCAGCCAAGATTCCGGACTAGCGGGCTTCTTGAGGGGAGAGACCCAGTACTTC.

On this clone itself: Other DNA sequences of this sample code for an identical CDR3. The chain is built from TRBV18 and TRBJ2-3; 7 nucleotides match TRBD1. Looked up from germline, CDR1 is KGHSH and CDR2 is LQKENI. This CDR3 has 14 residues. The trim removed 2 bases at V and 3 bases at J, leaving 2 bases unmatched. The DNA of the CDR3 is TGTGCCAGCTCACCAACGGGACAGACAGATACGCAGTATTTT. Residues: CASSPTGQTDTQYF.

V and J are TRBV11-3 and TRBJ2-3; D unresolved. The germline V gene encodes CDR1 SGHNT and CDR2 YENEEA. The V end was cut by 3 bases, the J end by 1 base, with 5 bases between. The CDR3 spans 13 residues. CDR3 sequence reads: CASSFGGTDTQYF. Written as DNA, the CDR3 is TGTGCCAGCAGCTTTGGGGGCACAGATACGCAGTATTTT.

The chain couples TRBV5-8 to TRBJ2-7; the match to TRBD1 covers 7 bases. This CDR3 is built from 14 residues. V dropped 1 base and J dropped 2; count of bases not matched to a gene: 3. Germline V gene data show CDR1 as SGHTS and CDR2 as YDEGEE. The CDR3 bases are TGTGCCAGCAGCTTGCTGGACAGGACCTACGAGCAGTACTTC. It translates to CASSLLDRTYEQYF.

The rearrangement joins TRBV5-1 to TRBJ1-5; TRBD1 is a possible D gene (5 bases). Germline values: CDR1 SGHRS, CDR2 YFSETQ. V shed 5 bases and J shed 4 bases, with 16 bases lying between them. The CDR3 spans 15 residues. The CDR3: CASRLTGTANQPQHF. The CDR3 DNA is TGCGCCAGCAGGTTGACCGGGACGGCAAATCAGCCCCAGCATTTT.

This chain links TRBV7-9 with TRBJ1-4; 8 bases match TRBD1. The junction had 9 bases not matched to a gene; V was cut back by 5 bases and J by 7 bases. The CDR3 has 15 residues. Germline CDR1 is SEHNR and CDR2 is FQNEAQ (reference sequence). CDR3 in amino acids: CASSRNGQGVEKLFF. Here the CDR3 DNA reads TGTGCCAGCAGCAGAAATGGACAGGGAGTTGAAAAACTGTTTTTT.

V and J are TRBV27 and TRBJ2-7, with 8 bases fitting TRBD2. V gave up 5 bases and J gave up 7 bases; unmatched junction bases: 19. CDR3 length: 17 amino acids. Germline CDR1 and CDR2: MNHEY and SMNVEV (reference sequence). This chain's CDR3 is CASSVGLEGRNVLEQYF. The DNA of the CDR3 is TGTGCCAGCAGTGTGGGACTAGAAGGTCGGAACGTTTTGGAGCAGTACTTC.

The rearrangement joins TRBV10-1 to TRBJ2-7, with D tentatively TRBD1 (6 bases). This CDR3 spans 13 amino acids. CDR1 is WNHNN, CDR2 SYGVQD, per germline (reference sequence). V was shortened by 6 bases and J by 5 bases, with 14 bases between the two germline ends. The CDR3 reads CASRNTGSHEQYF. In nucleotides, the CDR3 is TGCGCCAGCAGGAATACAGGGTCCCACGAGCAGTACTTC.

This rearrangement joins TRBV18 to TRBJ1-5; D is perhaps TRBD1 (6 bases). This CDR3 has 15 amino acids. V was shortened by 0 bases and J by 7 bases, with 13 bases between the two germline ends. In germline, CDR1 is KGHSH, CDR2 LQKENI. The CDR3 DNA reads TGTGCCAGCTCACCACCCCCGGGACACAGCCAGCCCCAGCATTTT. Translating it yields CASSPPPGHSQPQHF.

The chain couples TRBV9 to TRBJ1-2; D call uncertain. Germline CDR1 and CDR2: SGDLS and YYNGEE. The CDR3 loop spans 15 amino acids. V lost 5 bases, J lost 4 bases, and 18 bases lay in between. The CDR3 DNA reads TGTGCCAGCAGGGTACCACTATCGAAGTTCTATGGCTACACCTTC. This translates into CASRVPLSKFYGYTF.

V gene TRBV19 combines with J gene TRBJ2-7; possibly TRBD2 for D (6 bases). V lost 5 bases to trimming and J lost 3 bases, with 14 bases between them. The length of the CDR3 is 14 residues. Germline CDR1 is LNHDA and CDR2 is SQIVND (reference sequence). In nucleotides, the CDR3 is TGTGCCAGTAGTCGGGACTCACGAGTCTACGAGCAGTACTTC. Translation: CASSRDSRVYEQYF.

The chain has TRBV21-1 and TRBJ1-2. TRBV21-1 has pseudogene status. The CDR3 extends over 13 amino acids. CDR3 bases: TGTGCCAGCAGCTCACGGAGTAACTATGGCTACACCTTC. It encodes CASSSRSNYGYTF.

J is TRBJ2-1 and V is TRBV5-1; 11 nucleotides line up with TRBD2. Germline V gene data show CDR1 as SGHRS and CDR2 as YFSETQ. V lost 2 bases and J lost 6; bases outside the gene matches: 4. CDR3 length: 15 residues. Here the CDR3 reads CASSFLAGGLNEQFF. DNA for the CDR3: TGCGCCAGCAGCTTCCTAGCGGGAGGCCTCAATGAGCAGTTCTTC.

The chain is built from TRBV5-4 and TRBJ2-3, with D unclear. The CDR3 runs to 15 residues. Germline loops: CDR1 SGHNT, CDR2 YYREEE (reference sequence). Between the trimmed V and J ends, which lost 4 bases and 2 bases, there was a span of 14 bases. The CDR3 here is CASSGRSSTTDTQYF. The CDR3, as DNA: TGTGCCAGCAGCGGCAGGTCCAGTACCACAGATACGCAGTATTTT.

The chain combines TRBV28 with TRBJ1-5; the D gene is possibly TRBD1 (5 bases). Germline CDR1 reads MDHEN; CDR2 reads SYDVKM. V dropped 7 bases and J dropped 0 bases, with 13 bases sitting between them. The CDR3 consists of 15 residues. DNA of the CDR3: TGTGCCAGCAAGCGGGGGGTGTATAGCAATCAGCCCCAGCATTTT. Protein product: CASKRGVYSNQPQHF.

V and J are TRBV9 and TRBJ2-5, with TRBD1 identical over 7 bases. CDR1 is SGDLS and CDR2 is YYNGEE in the germline V gene. The V segment lost 0 bases and the J segment 2 bases; nucleotides outside the gene matches: 4. The CDR3 runs to 15 residues. The chain's CDR3 is CASSVVARGQETQYF. The DNA for the CDR3 is TGTGCCAGCAGCGTAGTTGCCAGGGGGCAAGAGACCCAGTACTTC.

The genes are TRBV4-1 and TRBJ2-7; 10 bases line up with TRBD2. Germline CDR1 reads MGHRA; CDR2 reads YSYEKL. V gave up 4 bases and J gave up 7 bases; unmatched junction bases: 13. The CDR3 sequence is 16 residues long. CDR3 nucleotide sequence: TGCGCCAGCAGCCGCCTACCGGGACTAGCGCCCCAGGAGCAGTACTTC. Its protein is CASSRLPGLAPQEQYF.

V usage is TRBV7-8 and J usage is TRBJ2-1, with D tentatively TRBD2 (5 bases). The V and J ends lost 0 bases and 12 bases respectively, with 12 bases between them. CDR3 length: 13 residues. CDR1 is SGHVS, CDR2 FQNEAQ, per germline. The CDR3 nucleotides are TGTGCCAGCAGCTTAGCTCCCGGGATTTTGCAGTTCTTC. Its translation: CASSLAPGILQFF.

This chain joins TRBV18 and TRBJ2-2; D may be TRBD1 (5 bases). V gave up 6 bases and J gave up 3 bases, with 17 bases separating them. Germline V gene sequence: CDR1 KGHSH, CDR2 LQKENI. The CDR3 is made up of 16 amino acids. CDR3 amino acids: CASSSAGLQYTGELFF. CDR3 DNA sequence: TGTGCCAGCTCGTCTGCAGGGCTCCAATACACCGGGGAGCTGTTTTTT.

V gene TRBV7-3 combines with J gene TRBJ2-3, with 14 bases aligning to TRBD2. Per the germline V gene, CDR1 is SGHTA and CDR2 is FQGTGA. CDR3 size: 19 residues. Trimming took 6 bases from V and 3 from J; bases not matched to a gene: 14. The DNA of the CDR3 is TGTGCCAGCAGTACAACCAGGGGGACTAGCGGGAGATCGACAGATACGCAGTATTTT. Protein product: CASSTTRGTSGRSTDTQYF.